This T cell receptor (beta chain) was captured in a study of CD8 T cells in ankylosing spondylitis. The study's findings and limits: There was reportedly significant enrichment of clones that were disease-linked in matched ankylosing spondylitis synovial fluid. Some of these motif variants have turned up before, in reports on reactive arthritis synovial fluid and blood.

Concerning this clonotype: Its antigen remains unidentified.

Each CDR3 protein gets one entry after TCRdb re-called the 5' RACE reads with MiXCR. The data contain nearly 350,000 distinct CDR3 sequences, roughly 15% of them singletons. The CDR3 contains 14 residues. Germline V lookup: CDR1 LNHDA, CDR2 SQIVND (reference sequence). Germline trimming cut 9 bases from V and 5 bases from J; bases unmatched to any gene: 5. This TCR was sampled from a male donor with ankylosing spondylitis or in good health (not recorded which). The rearrangement joins TRBV19 to TRBJ2-1, with TRBD2 identical over 12 bases. The sample taken for sequencing was blood, either unsorted or a sorted T cell fraction (not recorded which). CDR3 sequence (DNA): TGTGCCAGCAGGACTAGCGGGGCAAACAATGAGCAGTTCTTC. Translating gives CASRTSGANNEQFF.